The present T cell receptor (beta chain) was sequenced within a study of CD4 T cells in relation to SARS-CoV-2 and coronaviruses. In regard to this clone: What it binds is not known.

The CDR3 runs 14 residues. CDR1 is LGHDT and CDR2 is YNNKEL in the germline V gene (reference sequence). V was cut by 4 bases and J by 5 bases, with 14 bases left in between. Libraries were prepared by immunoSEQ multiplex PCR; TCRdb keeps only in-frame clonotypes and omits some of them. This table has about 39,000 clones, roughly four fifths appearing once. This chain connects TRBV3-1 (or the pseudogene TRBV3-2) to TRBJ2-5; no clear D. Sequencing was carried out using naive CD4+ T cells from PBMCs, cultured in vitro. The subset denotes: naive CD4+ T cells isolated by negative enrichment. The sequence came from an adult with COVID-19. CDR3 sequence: CASSLQAERETQYF. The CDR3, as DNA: TGTGCCAGCAGCCTGCAGGCTGAGAGGGAGACCCAGTACTTC.